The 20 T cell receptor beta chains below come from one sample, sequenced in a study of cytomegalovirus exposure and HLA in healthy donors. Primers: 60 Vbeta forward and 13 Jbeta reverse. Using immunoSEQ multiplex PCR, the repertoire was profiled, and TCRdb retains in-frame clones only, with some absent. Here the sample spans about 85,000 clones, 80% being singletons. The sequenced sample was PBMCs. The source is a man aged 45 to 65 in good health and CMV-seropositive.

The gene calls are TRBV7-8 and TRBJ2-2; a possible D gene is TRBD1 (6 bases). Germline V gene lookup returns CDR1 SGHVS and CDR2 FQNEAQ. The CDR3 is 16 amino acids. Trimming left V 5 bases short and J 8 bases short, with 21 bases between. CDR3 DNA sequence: TGTGCCAGCAGCCCGCGCCCCCAATTGGGGGCTGGGGAGCTGTTTTTT. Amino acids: CASSPRPQLGAGELFF.

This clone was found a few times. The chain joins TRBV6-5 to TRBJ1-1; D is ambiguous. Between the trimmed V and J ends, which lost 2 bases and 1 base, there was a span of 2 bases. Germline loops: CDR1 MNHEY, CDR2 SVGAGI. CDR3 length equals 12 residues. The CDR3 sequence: CASSYQNTEAFF. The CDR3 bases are TGTGCCAGCAGTTACCAGAACACTGAAGCTTTCTTT.

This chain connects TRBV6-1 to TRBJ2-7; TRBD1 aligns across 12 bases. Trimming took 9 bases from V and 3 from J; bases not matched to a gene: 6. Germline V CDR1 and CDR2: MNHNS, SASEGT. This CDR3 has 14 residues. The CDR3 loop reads CASTRDRGLYEQYF. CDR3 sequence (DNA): TGTGCCAGTACCCGGGACAGGGGGCTCTACGAGCAGTACTTC.

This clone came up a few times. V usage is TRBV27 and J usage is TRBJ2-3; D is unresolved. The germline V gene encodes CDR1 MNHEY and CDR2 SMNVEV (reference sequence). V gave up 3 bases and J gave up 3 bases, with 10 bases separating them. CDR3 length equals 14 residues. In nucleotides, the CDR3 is TGTGCCAGCAGTTTTGGAGCAGAGACAGATACGCAGTATTTT. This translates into CASSFGAETDTQYF.

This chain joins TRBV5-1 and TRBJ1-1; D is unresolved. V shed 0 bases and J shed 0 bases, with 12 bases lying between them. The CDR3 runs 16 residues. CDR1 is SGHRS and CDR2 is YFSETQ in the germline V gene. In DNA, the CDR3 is TGCGCCAGCAGCTTGGATCTGCCTACGATGAACACTGAAGCTTTCTTT. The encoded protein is CASSLDLPTMNTEAFF.

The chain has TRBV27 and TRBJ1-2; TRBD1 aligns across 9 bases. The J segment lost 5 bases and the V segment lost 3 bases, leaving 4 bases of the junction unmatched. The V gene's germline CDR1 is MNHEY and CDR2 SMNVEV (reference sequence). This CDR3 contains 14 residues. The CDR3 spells CASSFSGQGYGYTF. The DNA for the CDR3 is TGTGCCAGCAGTTTTTCGGGACAGGGTTATGGCTACACCTTC.

This CDR3 is CASSPQSVAGIKDQYF. The CDR3 DNA sequence: TGTGCCAGCAGCCCCCAGAGTGTAGCGGGGATTAAGGACCAGTACTTC. The V and J genes are TRBV7-9 and TRBJ2-5; 8 bases map to TRBD2. The ends lost 5 bases at V and 10 bases at J; junction bases unmatched: 18. CDR3 length: 16 amino acids. Germline V CDR1 and CDR2: SEHNR, FQNEAQ (reference sequence).

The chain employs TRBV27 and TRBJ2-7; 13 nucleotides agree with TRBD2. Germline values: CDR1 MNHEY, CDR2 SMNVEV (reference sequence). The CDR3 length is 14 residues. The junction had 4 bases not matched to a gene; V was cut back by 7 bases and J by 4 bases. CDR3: CASNQLAGGYEQYF. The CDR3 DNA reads TGTGCCAGCAACCAACTAGCGGGAGGGTACGAGCAGTACTTC.

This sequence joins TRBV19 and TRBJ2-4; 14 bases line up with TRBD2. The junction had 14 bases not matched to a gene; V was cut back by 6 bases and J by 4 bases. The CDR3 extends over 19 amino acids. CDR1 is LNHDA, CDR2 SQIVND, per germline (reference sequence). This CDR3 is CASSRAGTSGSGEKNIQYF. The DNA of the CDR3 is TGTGCCAGTAGCCGTGCCGGGACTAGCGGGAGTGGGGAAAAAAACATTCAGTACTTC.

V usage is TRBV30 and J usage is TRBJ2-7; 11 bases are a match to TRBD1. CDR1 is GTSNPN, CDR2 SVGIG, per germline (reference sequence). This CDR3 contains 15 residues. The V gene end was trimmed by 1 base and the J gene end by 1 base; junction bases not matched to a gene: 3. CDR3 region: CAWSGGTGGSYEQYF. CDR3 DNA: TGTGCCTGGAGTGGGGGGACAGGGGGTTCCTACGAGCAGTACTTC.

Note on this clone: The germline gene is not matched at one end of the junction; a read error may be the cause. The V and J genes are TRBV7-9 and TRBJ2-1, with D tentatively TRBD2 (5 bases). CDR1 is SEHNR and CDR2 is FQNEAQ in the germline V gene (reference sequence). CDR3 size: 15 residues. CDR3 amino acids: CSSSFTRSRPNEQFF. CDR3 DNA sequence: TGTTCCAGCAGCTTTACTAGATCTCGGCCCAATGAGCAGTTCTTC.

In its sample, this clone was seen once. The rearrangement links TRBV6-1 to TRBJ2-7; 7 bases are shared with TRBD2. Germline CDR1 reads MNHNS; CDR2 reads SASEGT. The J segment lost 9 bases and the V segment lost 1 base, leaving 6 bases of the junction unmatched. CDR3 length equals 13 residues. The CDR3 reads CASSEGGTTPQYF. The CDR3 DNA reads TGTGCCAGCAGTGAAGGGGGGACTACCCCGCAGTACTTC.

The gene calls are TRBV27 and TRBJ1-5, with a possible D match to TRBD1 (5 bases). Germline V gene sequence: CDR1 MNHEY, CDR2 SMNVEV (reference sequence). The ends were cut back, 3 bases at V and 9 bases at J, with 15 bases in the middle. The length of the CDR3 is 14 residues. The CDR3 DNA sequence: TGTGCCAGCAGTTTGGGCGGGACTTTTGGGCCCCAGCATTTT. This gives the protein CASSLGGTFGPQHF.

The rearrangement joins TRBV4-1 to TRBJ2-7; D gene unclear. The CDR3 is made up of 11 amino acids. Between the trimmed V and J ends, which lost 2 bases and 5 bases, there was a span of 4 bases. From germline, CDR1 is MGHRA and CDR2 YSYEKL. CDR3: CASSQLNEQYF. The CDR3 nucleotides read TGCGCCAGCAGCCAACTTAACGAGCAGTACTTC.

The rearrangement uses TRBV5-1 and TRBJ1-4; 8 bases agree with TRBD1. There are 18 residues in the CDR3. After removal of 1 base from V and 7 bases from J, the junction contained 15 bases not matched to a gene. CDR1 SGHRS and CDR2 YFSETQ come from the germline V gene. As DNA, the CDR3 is TGCGCCAGCAGCTTGCGTCCCCCCGGACAGGGTACTGGTGAAAAACTGTTTTTT. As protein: CASSLRPPGQGTGEKLFF.

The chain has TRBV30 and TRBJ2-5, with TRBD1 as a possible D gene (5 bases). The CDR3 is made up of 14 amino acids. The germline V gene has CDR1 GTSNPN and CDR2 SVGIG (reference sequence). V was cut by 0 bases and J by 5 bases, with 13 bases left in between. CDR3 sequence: CAWSVGASGETQYF. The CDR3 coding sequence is TGTGCCTGGAGTGTAGGGGCCTCAGGGGAGACCCAGTACTTC.

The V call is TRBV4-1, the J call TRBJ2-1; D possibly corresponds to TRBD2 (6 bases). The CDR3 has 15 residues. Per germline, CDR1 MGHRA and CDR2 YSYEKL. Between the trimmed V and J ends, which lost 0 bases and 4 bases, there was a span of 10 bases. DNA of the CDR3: TGCGCCAGCAGCCAAGAATGGCGGGGTTACAATGAGCAGTTCTTC. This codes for CASSQEWRGYNEQFF.

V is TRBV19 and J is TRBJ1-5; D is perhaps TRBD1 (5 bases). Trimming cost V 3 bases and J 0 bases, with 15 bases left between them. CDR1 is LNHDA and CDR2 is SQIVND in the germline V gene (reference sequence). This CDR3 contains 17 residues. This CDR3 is CASSIWGGVISNQPQHF. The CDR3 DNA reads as TGTGCCAGTAGTATCTGGGGCGGGGTCATTAGCAATCAGCCCCAGCATTTT. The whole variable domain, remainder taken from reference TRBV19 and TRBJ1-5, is DGGITQSPKYLFRKEGQNVTLSCEQNLNHDAMYWYRQDPGQGLRLIYYSQIVNDFQKGDIAEGYSVSREKKESFPLTVTSAQKNPTAFYLCASSIWGGVISNQPQHFGDGTRLSIL.

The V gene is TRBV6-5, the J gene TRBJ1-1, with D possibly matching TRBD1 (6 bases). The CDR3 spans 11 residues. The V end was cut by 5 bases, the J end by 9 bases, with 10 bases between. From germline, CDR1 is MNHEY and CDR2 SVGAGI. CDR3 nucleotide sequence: TGTGCCAGCAGTGGCGGGGGGCAAGCTTTCTTT. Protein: CASSGGGQAFF.

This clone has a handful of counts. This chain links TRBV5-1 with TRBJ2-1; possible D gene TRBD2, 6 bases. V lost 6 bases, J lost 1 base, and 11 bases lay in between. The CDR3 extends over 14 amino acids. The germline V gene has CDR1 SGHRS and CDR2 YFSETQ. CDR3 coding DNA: TGCGCCAGCACAGACGGGAGTTCCTACAATGAGCAGTTCTTC. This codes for CASTDGSSYNEQFF.